What follows are 9 T cell receptor beta chains derived from one specimen sequenced in a study of blood T cell repertoires in COVID-19. Clones were read by immunoSEQ multiplex PCR, and TCRdb kept only the in-frame ones, dropping some. Of fewer than 150,000 clones detected, under 85% appear once; the ten largest clones hold roughly 8.6%. Material: peripheral blood. All receptors come from a woman aged 80 or over in a cohort sampled during active or convalescent COVID-19.

The chain uses TRBV29-1 and TRBJ2-3, with TRBD2 matching 9 bases. The V gene end was trimmed by 3 bases and the J gene end by 4 bases; junction bases not matched to a gene: 5. This CDR3 region has 14 residues. Germline loops: CDR1 SQVTM, CDR2 ANQGSEA. The CDR3 DNA reads as TGCAGCGTTGAGGTGCGGGGGGGGTCAGATACGCAGTATTTT. It translates to CSVEVRGGSDTQYF.

This clone was found a few times. The J gene is TRBJ2-1, the V gene TRBV19; TRBD1 agrees at 8 bases. This CDR3 is built from 13 residues. Losses at the gene ends were 5 bases for V and 8 bases for J; bases not matched to a gene: 5. The germline gives CDR1 LNHDA, CDR2 SQIVND (reference sequence). The CDR3 DNA follows: TGTGCCAGTAGTCTAGGACAGGGCTATGAGCAGTTCTTC. Residues: CASSLGQGYEQFF.

The rearrangement uses TRBV12-3 or TRBV12-4 and TRBJ1-4; D is possibly TRBD1 (5 bases). This CDR3 is built from 13 residues. Trimming pared 5 bases from V and 14 bases from J, leaving 18 bases between. The CDR3 loop reads CASSPRAPGGLFF. In DNA, the CDR3 is TGTGCCAGCAGTCCCAGGGCCCCGGGTGGGCTGTTTTTT.

The chain joins TRBV5-1 to TRBJ2-5, with a possible D match to TRBD1 (6 bases). V was clipped by 0 bases and J by 2 bases, with 11 bases between them. Germline lookup yields CDR1 SGHRS and CDR2 YFSETQ. The CDR3 totals 15 residues. Here the CDR3 reads CASSLGRRGQETQYF. The CDR3 bases are TGCGCCAGCAGCTTGGGTCGCAGGGGACAAGAGACCCAGTACTTC.

The rearrangement links TRBV2 to TRBJ2-5; 10 bases match TRBD2. The germline V gene has CDR1 SNHLY and CDR2 FYNNEI. The CDR3 sequence is 15 residues long. Trimming cost V 4 bases and J 1 base; bases outside gene matches: 3. Here the CDR3 DNA reads TGTGCCAGCAGTGGAAAGCGGGGGGGCCAAGAGACCCAGTACTTC. Residues: CASSGKRGGQETQYF.

This chain links TRBV7-9 with TRBJ1-2; 7 bases fit TRBD1. Trimming removed 10 bases from V and 3 bases from J; junction bases left unmatched: 8. There are 13 residues in the CDR3. CDR1 SEHNR and CDR2 FQNEAQ come from the germline V gene (reference sequence). CDR3 amino acids: CATLEGGDYGYTF. In DNA, the CDR3 is TGTGCCACCCTGGAAGGGGGCGACTATGGCTACACCTTC.

This chain links TRBV30 with TRBJ1-1; 7 bases are a match to TRBD1. The trim removed 4 bases at V and 4 bases at J, leaving 3 bases unmatched. The CDR3 is 12 amino acids. Germline V gene data show CDR1 as GTSNPN and CDR2 as SVGIG (reference sequence). The CDR3 bases are TGTGCCTGGACGACAGGGATCACTGAAGCTTTCTTT. Its protein is CAWTTGITEAFF.

V usage is TRBV3-1 (or the pseudogene TRBV3-2) and J usage is TRBJ2-7; 7 nucleotides match TRBD2. The CDR3 has 15 residues. Germline trimming cut 2 bases from V and 4 bases from J; bases unmatched to any gene: 8. Per the germline V gene, CDR1 is LGHDT and CDR2 is YNNKEL (reference sequence). CDR3 residues: CASSQYERGSYEQYV. The CDR3 DNA reads as TGTGCCAGCAGCCAATACGAGCGGGGTTCTTACGAGCAGTACGTC.

The chain links TRBV7-2 to TRBJ1-2; 11 nucleotides agree with TRBD1. V was pared by 3 bases and J by 4 bases, with 4 bases of the junction left unmatched. There are 15 residues in the CDR3. CDR1 is SGHTA and CDR2 is FQGNSA in the germline V gene. The CDR3 nucleotides are TGTGCCAGCAGCTTGGACAGGGGGCGCCTCTATGGCTACACCTTC. Translation gives CASSLDRGRLYGYTF.